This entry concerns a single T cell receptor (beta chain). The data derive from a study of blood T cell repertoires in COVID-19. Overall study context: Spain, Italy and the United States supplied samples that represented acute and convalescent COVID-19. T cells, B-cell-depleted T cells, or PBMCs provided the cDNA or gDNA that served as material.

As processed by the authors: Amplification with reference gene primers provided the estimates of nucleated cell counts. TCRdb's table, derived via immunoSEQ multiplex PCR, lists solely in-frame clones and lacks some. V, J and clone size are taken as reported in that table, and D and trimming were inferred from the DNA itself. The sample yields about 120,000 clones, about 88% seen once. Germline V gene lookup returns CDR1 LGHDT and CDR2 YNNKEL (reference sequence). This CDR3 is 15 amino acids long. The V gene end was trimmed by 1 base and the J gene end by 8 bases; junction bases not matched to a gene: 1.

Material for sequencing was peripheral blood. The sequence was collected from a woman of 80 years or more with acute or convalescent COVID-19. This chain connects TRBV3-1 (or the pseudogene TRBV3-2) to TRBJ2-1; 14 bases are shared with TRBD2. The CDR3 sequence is CASSQGTSGRYEQFF. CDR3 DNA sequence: TGTGCCAGCAGCCAAGGGACTAGCGGGAGGTATGAGCAGTTCTTC.